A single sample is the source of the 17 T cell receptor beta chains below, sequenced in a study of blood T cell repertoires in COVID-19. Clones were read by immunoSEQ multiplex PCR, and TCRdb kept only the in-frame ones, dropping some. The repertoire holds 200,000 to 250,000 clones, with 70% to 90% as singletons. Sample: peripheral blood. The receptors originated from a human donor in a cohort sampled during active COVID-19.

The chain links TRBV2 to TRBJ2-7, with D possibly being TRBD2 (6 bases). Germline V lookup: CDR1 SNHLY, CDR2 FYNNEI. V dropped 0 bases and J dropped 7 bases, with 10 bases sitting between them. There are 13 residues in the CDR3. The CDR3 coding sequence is TGTGCCAGCAGTGAAGCGAGTGGGGGGGAGCAGTACTTC. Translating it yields CASSEASGGEQYF.

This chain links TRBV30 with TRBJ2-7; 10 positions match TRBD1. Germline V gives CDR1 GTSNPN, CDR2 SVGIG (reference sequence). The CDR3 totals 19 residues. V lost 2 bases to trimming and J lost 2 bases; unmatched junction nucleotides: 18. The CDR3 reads CAWSPRTGGGLSPPYEQYF. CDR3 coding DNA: TGTGCCTGGAGTCCCCGGACAGGGGGGGGCCTGTCCCCTCCCTACGAGCAGTACTTC. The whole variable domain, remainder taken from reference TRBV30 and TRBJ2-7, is SQTIHQWPATLVQPVGSPLSLECTVEGTSNPNLYWYRQAAGRGLQLLFYSVGIGQISSEVPQNLSASRPQDRQFILSSKKLLLSDSGFYLCAWSPRTGGGLSPPYEQYFGPGTRLTVT.

In DNA, the CDR3 is TGTGCCAGCAGTTCTGGGACGGCGGGAGGGGGCTACACCTTC. Its translation: CASSSGTAGGGYTF. This rearrangement joins TRBV4-2 to TRBJ1-2; TRBD1 is a possible D gene (5 bases). CDR3 length equals 14 residues. V lost 6 bases and J 8 bases, leaving 19 bases between the germline ends. Germline V lookup: CDR1 LGHNA, CDR2 YNFKEQ.

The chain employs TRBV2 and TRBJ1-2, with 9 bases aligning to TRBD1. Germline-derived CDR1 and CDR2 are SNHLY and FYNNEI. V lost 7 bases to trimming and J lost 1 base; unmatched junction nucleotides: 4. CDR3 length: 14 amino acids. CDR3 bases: TGTGCCAGCAAAGCGGACAGGGGTAACTATGGCTACACCTTC. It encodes CASKADRGNYGYTF.

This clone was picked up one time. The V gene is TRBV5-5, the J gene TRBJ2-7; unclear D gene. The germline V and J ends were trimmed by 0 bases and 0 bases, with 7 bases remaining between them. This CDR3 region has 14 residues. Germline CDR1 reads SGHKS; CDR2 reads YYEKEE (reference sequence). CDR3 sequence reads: CASSLDGYSYEQYF. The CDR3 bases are TGTGCCAGCAGCTTGGACGGTTACTCCTACGAGCAGTACTTC.

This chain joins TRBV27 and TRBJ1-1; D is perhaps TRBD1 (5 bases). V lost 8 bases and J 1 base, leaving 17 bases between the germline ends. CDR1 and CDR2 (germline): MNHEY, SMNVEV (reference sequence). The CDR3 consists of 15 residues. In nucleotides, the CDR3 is TGTGCCAGCGGGAACCAGGGTGCCCCGAACACTGAAGCTTTCTTT. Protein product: CASGNQGAPNTEAFF.

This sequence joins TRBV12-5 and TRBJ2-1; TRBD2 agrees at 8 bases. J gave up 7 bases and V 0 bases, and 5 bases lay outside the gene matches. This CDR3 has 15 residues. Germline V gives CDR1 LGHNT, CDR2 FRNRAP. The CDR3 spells CASGLVSSGGNEQFF. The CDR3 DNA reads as TGTGCTAGTGGTTTGGTATCCAGCGGGGGTAATGAGCAGTTCTTC.

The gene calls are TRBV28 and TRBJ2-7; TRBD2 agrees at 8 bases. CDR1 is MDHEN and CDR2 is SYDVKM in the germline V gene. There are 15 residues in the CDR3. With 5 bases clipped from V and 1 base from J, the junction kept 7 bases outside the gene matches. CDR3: CASSKLAETSYEQYF. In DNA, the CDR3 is TGTGCCAGCAGTAAACTAGCGGAGACTTCCTACGAGCAGTACTTC.

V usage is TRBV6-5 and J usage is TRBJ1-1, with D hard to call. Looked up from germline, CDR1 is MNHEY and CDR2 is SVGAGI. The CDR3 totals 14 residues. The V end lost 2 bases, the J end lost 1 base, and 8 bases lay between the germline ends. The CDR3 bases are TGTGCCAGCAGTTACGACATGACGAACACTGAAGCTTTCTTT. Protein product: CASSYDMTNTEAFF.

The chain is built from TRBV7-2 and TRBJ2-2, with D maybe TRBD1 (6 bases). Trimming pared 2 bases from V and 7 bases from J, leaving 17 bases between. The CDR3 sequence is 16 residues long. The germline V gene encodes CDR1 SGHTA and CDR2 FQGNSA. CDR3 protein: CASSLRAGTLGGELFF. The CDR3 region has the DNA TGTGCCAGCAGCTTAAGAGCCGGGACACTAGGCGGGGAGCTGTTTTTT.

CDR3 loop: CASTLRWGDQPQHF. The CDR3 bases are TGTGCCAGCACCCTCCGCTGGGGGGATCAGCCCCAGCATTTT. This sequence joins TRBV7-2 and TRBJ1-5, with a tentative D call TRBD1 (5 bases). Germline V gene data show CDR1 as SGHTA and CDR2 as FQGNSA. The V and J ends lost 7 bases and 5 bases respectively, with 15 bases between them. This CDR3 region has 14 residues.

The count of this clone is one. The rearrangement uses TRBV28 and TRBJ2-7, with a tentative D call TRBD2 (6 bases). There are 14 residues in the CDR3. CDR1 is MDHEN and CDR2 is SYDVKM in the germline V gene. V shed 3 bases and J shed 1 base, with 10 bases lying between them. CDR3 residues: CASSFFSGSYEQYF. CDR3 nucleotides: TGTGCCAGCAGTTTTTTTAGCGGATCCTACGAGCAGTACTTC.

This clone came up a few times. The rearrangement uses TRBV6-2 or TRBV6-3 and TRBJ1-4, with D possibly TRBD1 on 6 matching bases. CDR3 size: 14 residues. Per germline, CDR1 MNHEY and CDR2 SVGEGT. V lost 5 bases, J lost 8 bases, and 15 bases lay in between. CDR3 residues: CASSDPGTHEKLFF. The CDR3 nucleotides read TGTGCCAGCAGTGACCCCGGGACACACGAAAAACTGTTTTTT.

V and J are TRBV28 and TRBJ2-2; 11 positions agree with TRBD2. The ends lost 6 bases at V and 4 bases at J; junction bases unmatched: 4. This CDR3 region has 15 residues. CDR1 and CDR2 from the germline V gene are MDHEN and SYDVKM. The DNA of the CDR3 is TGTGCCAGCAGACCCGGACTAGCGGGCACCGGGGAGCTGTTTTTT. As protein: CASRPGLAGTGELFF.

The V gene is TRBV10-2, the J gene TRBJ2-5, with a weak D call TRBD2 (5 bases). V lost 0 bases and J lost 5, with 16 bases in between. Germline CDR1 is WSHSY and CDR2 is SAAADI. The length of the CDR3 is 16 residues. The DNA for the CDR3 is TGCGCCAGCAGTGAGTCGATTGGAGGTTCGGCCGAGACCCAGTACTTC. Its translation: CASSESIGGSAETQYF.

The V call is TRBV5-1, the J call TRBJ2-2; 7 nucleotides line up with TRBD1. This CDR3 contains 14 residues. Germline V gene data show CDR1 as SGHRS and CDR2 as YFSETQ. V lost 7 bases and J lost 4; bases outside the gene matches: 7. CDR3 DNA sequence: TGCGCCAGCGAGGGGGCGTCGAGCACCGGGGAGCTGTTTTTT. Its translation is CASEGASSTGELFF.

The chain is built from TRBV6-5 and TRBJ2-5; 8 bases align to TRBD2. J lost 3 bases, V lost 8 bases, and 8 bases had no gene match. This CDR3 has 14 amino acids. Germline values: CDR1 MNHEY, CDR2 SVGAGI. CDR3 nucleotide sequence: TGTGCCAGCTCCGAACTAGCGGTCGAAGAGACCCAGTACTTC. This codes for CASSELAVEETQYF.